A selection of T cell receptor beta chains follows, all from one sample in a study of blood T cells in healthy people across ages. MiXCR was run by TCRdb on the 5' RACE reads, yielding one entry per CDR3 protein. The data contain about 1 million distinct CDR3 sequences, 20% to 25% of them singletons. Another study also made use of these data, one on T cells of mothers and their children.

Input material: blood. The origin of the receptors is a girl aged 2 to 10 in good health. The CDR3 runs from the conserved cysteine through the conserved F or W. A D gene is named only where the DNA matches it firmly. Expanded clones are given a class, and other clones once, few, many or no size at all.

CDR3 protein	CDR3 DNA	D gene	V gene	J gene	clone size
CSASISGRQFF	TGCAGTGCTAGCATTAGCGGTCGGCAGTTCTTC	.	TRBV20-1	TRBJ2-1	few
CASSLVRAGGPHEQYF	TGTGCCAGCAGCTTAGTTCGAGCGGGGGGGCCTCACGAGCAGTACTTC	TRBD2	TRBV7-2	TRBJ2-7	few
CASSTENRAVGYGHTF	TGCGCCAGCAGCACCGAGAACAGGGCTGTCGGCTATGGCCACACCTTC	.	TRBV4-1	TRBJ1-2	few
CASSSVPGLAGRETQYF	TGTGCCAGCAGCTCCGTACCGGGACTAGCGGGTCGGGAGACCCAGTACTTC	TRBD2	TRBV7-3	TRBJ2-5	.
CASSLVGPEAFF	TGTGCCAGCAGCTTAGTGGGACCTGAAGCTTTCTTT	.	TRBV11-1	TRBJ1-1	few
CASSVGLSSYNSPLHF	TGTGCCAGCAGCGTCGGGTTAAGCTCCTATAATTCACCCCTCCACTTT	.	TRBV9	TRBJ1-6	few
CASKEGTGELFF	TGTGCCAGCAAGGAGGGAACCGGGGAGCTGTTTTTT	.	TRBV28	TRBJ2-2	few
CASGSSGVQETQYF	TGTGCTAGTGGTTCTAGCGGAGTTCAAGAGACCCAGTACTTC	TRBD2	TRBV12-5	TRBJ2-5	few
CASSPAGVILRTYEQYF	TGTGCCAGCAGCCCGGCAGGGGTCATCCTCAGGACCTACGAGCAGTACTTC	.	TRBV3-1	TRBJ2-7	few
CAISDGWGVYENIQYF	TGTGCCATCAGTGATGGATGGGGGGTGTACGAAAACATTCAGTACTTC	.	TRBV10-3	TRBJ2-4	.
CASSSWGQGLEQFF	TGTGCCAGCAGTTCTTGGGGACAGGGACTTGAGCAGTTCTTC	TRBD1	TRBV3-1	TRBJ2-1	.
CASTSTGYQETQYF	TGTGCCAGCACCTCGACAGGGTACCAAGAGACCCAGTACTTC	TRBD1	TRBV28	TRBJ2-5	.
CASSLTSGFNEQYF	TGTGCCAGCAGCTTGACTAGCGGGTTCAACGAGCAGTACTTC	TRBD2	TRBV5-6	TRBJ2-7	.
CSVAMWTGDEQYF	TGCAGCGTTGCCATGTGGACAGGGGACGAGCAGTACTTC	TRBD1	TRBV29-1	TRBJ2-7	few
CASSSLWSDTGHEQFF	TGTGCCAGCAGCTCTTTGTGGTCTGACACTGGCCATGAGCAGTTCTTC	.	TRBV7-9	TRBJ2-1	.
CASGERELGYNEQFF	TGTGCCAGCGGCGAGCGGGAGCTAGGCTACAATGAGCAGTTCTTC	TRBD2	TRBV6-2/TRBV6-3	TRBJ2-1	.
CSVGATGGYEQYF	TGCAGCGTTGGGGCAACGGGGGGGTACGAGCAGTACTTC	TRBD2	TRBV29-1	TRBJ2-7	.
CSARERGTYEQYF	TGCAGTGCTAGGGAGCGGGGGACATACGAGCAGTACTTC	TRBD2	TRBV20-1	TRBJ2-7	.
CSVPAGSYDEQFF	TGCAGCGTTCCAGCGGGGTCGTACGATGAGCAGTTCTTC	TRBD2	TRBV29-1	TRBJ2-1	.
CATSDLPGRGPNNEQFF	TGTGCCACCAGTGATTTGCCCGGGAGAGGGCCCAACAATGAGCAATTCTTC	.	TRBV24-1	TRBJ2-5	few
CASSVDRAGNTIYF	TGTGCCAGCAGTGTGGACAGGGCTGGAAACACCATATATTTT	TRBD1	TRBV12-3/TRBV12-4	TRBJ1-3	.
CASSLLEGNDQGYTF	TGTGCCAGCAGCCTACTTGAGGGGAACGACCAGGGCTACACCTTC	.	TRBV7-6	TRBJ1-2	.
CASSVAGLANEQFF	TGTGCCAGCAGCGTAGCGGGACTAGCTAATGAGCAGTTCTTC	TRBD2	TRBV9	TRBJ2-1	few
CATNSPHVASSQGQGPSGELFF	TGTGCCACCAACAGTCCCCACGTCGCCTCTTCCCAGGGACAGGGCCCCTCCGGGGAGCTGTTTTTT	TRBD1	TRBV15	TRBJ2-2	.
CSEYRLDRGWGYTF	TGCAGCGAATACCGTCTGGACAGGGGGTGGGGCTACACCTTC	TRBD1	TRBV29-1	TRBJ1-2	few
CASSVYWGDIQYF	TGTGCCAGCAGCGTATACTGGGGAGACATTCAGTACTTC	.	TRBV9	TRBJ2-4	.
CASDLKTNGAEAFF	TGTGCCAGCGACCTCAAGACAAACGGGGCTGAAGCTTTCTTT	.	TRBV3-1	TRBJ1-1	.
CASSYSGRWIEQYF	TGTGCCAGCAGTTACTCGGGTAGGTGGATCGAGCAGTACTTC	.	TRBV6-2/TRBV6-3	TRBJ2-7	few
CASSFVAGDEQYF	TGCGCCAGCAGCTTCGTAGCGGGAGACGAGCAGTACTTC	TRBD2	TRBV5-1	TRBJ2-7	.